This T cell receptor beta chain stems from a study of tumor-infiltrating lymphocytes in primary liver carcinoma. The wider study: There were roughly 3.5 to 7.13 million productive TCRbeta reads per sample, a yield similar across tissue types. Notes on the study in general: Relative to tumor region pairs, the tumor-adjacent and tumor-blood pairs showed overlap that was lower.

Total RNA amounting to roughly 450 ng was the source from which TCR beta cDNA was made with a constant-region primer. What produced the TCR beta libraries was three nested multiplex PCR rounds using slightly modified ARM-PCR. The first two PCR rounds, approximately 10 cycles each, used TRBV1-TRBV30 forward primers and a C-beta reverse primer. TCRdb reprocessed the multiplex PCR reads with MiXCR, giving one entry per CDR3 protein. Of tens of thousands of distinct CDR3 sequences listed, about three quarters are singletons. Without any cell sorting, about 20-31 mg of bulk tissue yielded co-extracted RNA and DNA. Regarding this clonotype: Its antigen is still unknown. The germline gene is not matched at one end of the junction; a read error may be the cause.

The CDR3 consists of 16 residues. Germline values: CDR1 LNHDA, CDR2 SQIVND (reference sequence). This chain links TRBV19 with TRBJ1-2; 9 nucleotides agree with TRBD1. Sequencing used liver tumor tissue from sampling region 3. The subset is: tumor region T3, left-lateral pole. The sequence was obtained from a man in his forties with primary liver carcinoma and hepatitis B virus infection. The DNA of the CDR3 is TGTGTCAGTATTGGGTGGCTACAGGGGGCGAACTATGACTATACCTTC. It is translated as CVSIGWLQGANYDYTF. The variable domain in full, completed from reference TRBV19 and TRBJ1-2, reads DGGITQSPKYLFRKEGQNVTLSCEQNLNHDAMYWYRQDPGQGLRLIYYSQIVNDFQKGDIAEGYSVSREKKESFPLTVTSAQKNPTAFYLCVSIGWLQGANYDYTFGSGTRLTVV.